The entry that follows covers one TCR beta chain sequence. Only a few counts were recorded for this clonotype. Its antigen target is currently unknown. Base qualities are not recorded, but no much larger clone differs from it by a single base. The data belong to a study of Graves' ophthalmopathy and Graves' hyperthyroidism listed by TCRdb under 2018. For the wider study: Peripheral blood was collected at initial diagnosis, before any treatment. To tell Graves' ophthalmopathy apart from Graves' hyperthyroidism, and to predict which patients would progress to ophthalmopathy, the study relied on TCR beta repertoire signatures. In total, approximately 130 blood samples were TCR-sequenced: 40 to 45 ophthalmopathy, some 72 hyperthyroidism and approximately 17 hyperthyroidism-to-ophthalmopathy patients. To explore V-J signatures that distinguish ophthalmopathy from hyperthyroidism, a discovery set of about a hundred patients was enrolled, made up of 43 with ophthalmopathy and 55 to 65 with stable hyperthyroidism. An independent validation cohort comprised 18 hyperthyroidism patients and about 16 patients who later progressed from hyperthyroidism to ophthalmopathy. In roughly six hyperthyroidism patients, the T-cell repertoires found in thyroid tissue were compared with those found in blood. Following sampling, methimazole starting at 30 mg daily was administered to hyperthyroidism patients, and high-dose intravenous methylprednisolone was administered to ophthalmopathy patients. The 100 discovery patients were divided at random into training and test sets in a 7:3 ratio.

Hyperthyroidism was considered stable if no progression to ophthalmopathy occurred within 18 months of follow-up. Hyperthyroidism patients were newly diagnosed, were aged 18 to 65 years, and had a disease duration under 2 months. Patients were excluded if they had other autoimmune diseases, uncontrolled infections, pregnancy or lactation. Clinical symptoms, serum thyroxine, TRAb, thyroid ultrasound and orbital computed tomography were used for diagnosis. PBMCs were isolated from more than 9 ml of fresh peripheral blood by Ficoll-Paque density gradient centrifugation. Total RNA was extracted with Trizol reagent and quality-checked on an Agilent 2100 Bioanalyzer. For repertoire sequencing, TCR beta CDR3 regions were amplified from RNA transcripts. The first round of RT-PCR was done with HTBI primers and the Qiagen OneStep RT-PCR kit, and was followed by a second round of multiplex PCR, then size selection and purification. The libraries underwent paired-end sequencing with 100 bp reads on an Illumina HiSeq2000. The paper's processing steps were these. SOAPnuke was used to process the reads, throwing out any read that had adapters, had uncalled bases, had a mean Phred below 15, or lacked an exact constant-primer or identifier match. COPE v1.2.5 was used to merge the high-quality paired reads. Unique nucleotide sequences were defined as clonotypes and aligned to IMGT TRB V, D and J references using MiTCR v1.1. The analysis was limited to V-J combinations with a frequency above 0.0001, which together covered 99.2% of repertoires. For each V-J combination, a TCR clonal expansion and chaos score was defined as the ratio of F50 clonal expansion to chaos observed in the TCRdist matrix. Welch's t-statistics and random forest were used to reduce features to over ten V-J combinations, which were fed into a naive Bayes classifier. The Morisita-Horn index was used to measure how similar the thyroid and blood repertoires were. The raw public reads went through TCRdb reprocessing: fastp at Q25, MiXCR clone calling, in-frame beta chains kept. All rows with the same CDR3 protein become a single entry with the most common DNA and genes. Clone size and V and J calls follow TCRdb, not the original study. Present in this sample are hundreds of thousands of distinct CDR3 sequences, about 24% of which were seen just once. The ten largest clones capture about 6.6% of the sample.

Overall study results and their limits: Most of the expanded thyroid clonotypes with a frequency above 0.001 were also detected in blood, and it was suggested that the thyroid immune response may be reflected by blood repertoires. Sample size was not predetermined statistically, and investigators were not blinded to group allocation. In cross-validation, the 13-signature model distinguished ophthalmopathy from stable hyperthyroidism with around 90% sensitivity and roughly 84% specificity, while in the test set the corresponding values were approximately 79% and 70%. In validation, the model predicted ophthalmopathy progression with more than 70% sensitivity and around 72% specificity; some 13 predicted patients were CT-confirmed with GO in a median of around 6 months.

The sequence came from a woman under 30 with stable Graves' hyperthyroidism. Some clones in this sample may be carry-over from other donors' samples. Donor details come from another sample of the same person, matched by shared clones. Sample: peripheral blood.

The DNA sequence is given as TGTGCCAGTAGTATAGATCCGGCGGTTGAGACCCAGTACTTC. The resulting protein is CASSIDPAVETQYF. The receptor chain draws on TRBV19 and TRBJ2-5; there is no confident call for the D gene. From cysteine to phenylalanine, the CDR3 is 14 amino acids long. Only the CDR3 region is kept as DNA, spanning 42 bases read in frame from base 1. V is shortened by 0 bases, J by 5 bases, and the region joining them spans 10 bases. The germline V gene (reference sequence) specifies LNHDA as CDR1 and SQIVND as CDR2.